These T cell receptor beta chains were read from a single sample in a study of control samples from healthy donors and cancer patients. Clones were read by immunoSEQ multiplex PCR, and TCRdb kept only the in-frame ones, dropping some. Of under 200,000 clones listed, roughly 93% are singletons. Sequencing was done on a sample of blood. Receptors were obtained from a woman aged 60-75 years in good health. Both conserved end residues are part of each CDR3. D genes are given only for firm matches. Rows give clone size only sometimes, using once, few, many, or a class for an expanded clone.

abundance,len,v_gene,j_gene,d_gene,CDR3aa,CDR3nt
.,14,TRBV7-2,TRBJ2-3,TRBD1,CASSLGTGSDTQYF,TGTGCCAGCAGCTTGGGGACAGGGAGCGATACGCAGTATTTT
.,18,TRBV11-2,TRBJ2-3,TRBD2,CASSLVASGGAYPDTQYF,TGTGCCAGCAGCTTAGTCGCTAGCGGGGGGGCATATCCTGATACGCAGTATTTT
.,13,TRBV7-2,TRBJ2-7,TRBD1,CASSRGQGGEQYF,TGTGCCAGCAGCCGGGGACAGGGGGGCGAGCAGTACTTC
.,15,TRBV6-5,TRBJ2-7,TRBD1,CASRSKRDRPYEQYF,TGTGCCAGCAGATCTAAGAGGGACAGACCCTACGAGCAGTACTTC
.,11,TRBV29-1,TRBJ2-7,TRBD1,CSAMTGNEQYF,TGCAGCGCCATGACAGGGAACGAGCAGTACTTC
.,17,TRBV4-2,TRBJ1-2,.,CASSQDGRGAPNYGYTF,TGTGCCAGCAGCCAAGATGGGAGGGGCGCGCCGAACTATGGCTACACCTTC
.,13,TRBV7-8,TRBJ1-5,.,CASSLGHFQPQHF,TGTGCCAGCAGCTTAGGACACTTTCAGCCCCAGCATTTT
.,13,TRBV2,TRBJ1-2,TRBD1,CASRGTGRYGYTF,TGTGCCAGCAGGGGGACAGGGAGGTATGGCTACACCTTC
.,14,TRBV2,TRBJ2-3,.,CASRPLQGADTQYF,TGTGCCAGCAGGCCCTTGCAGGGTGCAGATACGCAGTATTTT
once,14,TRBV19,TRBJ1-2,TRBD1,CASRRGQGGYGYTF,TGTGCCAGTCGAAGGGGACAGGGAGGGTATGGCTACACCTTC
.,14,TRBV6-6,TRBJ1-4,.,CASSYPRDHEKLFF,TGTGCCAGCAGTTACCCCAGGGATCATGAAAAACTGTTTTTT
.,17,TRBV3-1/TRBV3-2,TRBJ1-4,.,CASSQGIGGSNVEKLFF,TGTGCCAGCAGCCAAGGGATCGGAGGGAGCAACGTTGAAAAACTGTTTTTT
.,16,TRBV3-1/TRBV3-2,TRBJ1-6,TRBD1,CASSRRPGQGNSPLHF,TGTGCCAGCAGCCGACGACCGGGACAGGGTAATTCACCCCTCCACTTT
.,15,TRBV12-5,TRBJ1-4,TRBD1,CASGLGDREGEKLFF,TGTGCTAGTGGTTTGGGGGACAGGGAAGGTGAAAAACTGTTTTTT
.,15,TRBV11-2,TRBJ2-7,TRBD1,CASSLGTGGFYEQYF,TGTGCCAGCAGCCTCGGGACAGGGGGCTTCTACGAGCAGTACTTC
.,18,TRBV7-2,TRBJ2-1,TRBD2,CASSLGLARGISYNEQFF,TGTGCCAGCAGCCTGGGACTAGCGAGGGGCATATCCTACAATGAGCAGTTCTTC
.,18,TRBV25-1,TRBJ1-6,.,CASSGGSPSSSYNSPLHF,TGTGCCAGCAGCGGTGGCTCCCCCAGTAGCTCCTATAATTCACCCCTCCACTTT
.,15,TRBV2,TRBJ1-1,.,CASSDGAALNTEAFF,TGTGCCAGCAGTGACGGCGCAGCATTGAACACTGAAGCTTTCTTT
.,15,TRBV5-1,TRBJ2-7,.,CASSLEGSSSYEQYF,TGCGCCAGCAGCTTGGAGGGCTCGAGCTCCTACGAGCAGTACTTC
.,14,TRBV9,TRBJ1-1,.,CASTPGSQDSEAFF,TGTGCCAGCACTCCCGGGTCTCAAGATTCTGAAGCTTTCTTT
.,16,TRBV13,TRBJ1-3,.,CASSPRWSRSWDTIYF,TGTGCCAGCAGCCCCCGTTGGAGCCGGAGTTGGGACACCATATATTTT
.,15,TRBV10-1,TRBJ1-5,.,CASSESSSDSQPQHF,TGCGCCAGCAGTGAGTCCTCTTCGGACAGCCAGCCCCAGCATTTT
.,16,TRBV10-1,TRBJ2-5,TRBD2,CASSESTPGGPETQYF,TGCGCCAGCAGTGAGTCGACTCCGGGGGGGCCAGAGACCCAGTACTTC
.,13,TRBV25-1,TRBJ2-7,.,CASSGYDSYEQYF,TGTGCCAGCAGTGGGTATGACAGTTACGAGCAGTACTTC
.,16,TRBV3-1/TRBV3-2,TRBJ2-1,.,CASSPKGRGISDEQFF,TGTGCCAGCAGCCCTAAGGGCCGGGGGATTAGCGATGAGCAGTTCTTC
.,14,TRBV7-9,TRBJ1-5,.,CASSLGRFNQPQHF,TGTGCCAGCAGCTTAGGCAGATTCAATCAGCCCCAGCATTTT
.,12,TRBV24-1,TRBJ2-7,.,CATSVFDRFGSF,TGTGCCACCAGTGTCTTTGACCGATTCGGGAGCTTC
.,13,TRBV20-1,TRBJ1-2,.,CSASLGRNYGYTF,TGCAGTGCTAGTTTGGGACGGAACTATGGCTACACCTTC
.,16,TRBV7-2,TRBJ1-3,.,CASSFRLQSSGNTIYF,TGTGCCAGCAGCTTCCGTCTACAGAGCTCTGGAAACACCATATATTTT
.,15,TRBV18,TRBJ2-7,TRBD1,CASFSTQGAPHEQYF,TGTGCCAGCTTCAGTACACAGGGGGCGCCCCACGAGCAGTACTTC
.,15,TRBV10-2,TRBJ1-1,TRBD1,CASSGVGTGPTEAFF,TGCGCCAGCAGTGGAGTGGGGACAGGGCCCACTGAAGCTTTCTTT
.,14,TRBV5-1,TRBJ2-7,.,CASSLDQGPYEQYF,TGCGCCAGCAGCTTGGACCAGGGACCCTACGAGCAGTACTTC
.,15,TRBV14,TRBJ2-2,.,CASSQWAAGAGELFF,TGTGCCAGCAGCCAGTGGGCTGCCGGCGCCGGGGAGCTGTTTTTT
.,16,TRBV6-6,TRBJ1-1,TRBD1,CASRDRDRAISSEAFF,TGTGCCAGCAGGGACCGGGACAGGGCTATATCATCTGAAGCTTTCTTT
once,16,TRBV3-1/TRBV3-2,TRBJ1-4,.,CASSQDGEGINEKLFF,TGTGCCAGTAGCCAAGATGGGGAGGGAATAAATGAAAAACTGTTTTTT
.,15,TRBV15,TRBJ2-5,.,CATSRSTGFQETQYF,TGTGCCACCAGCAGATCAACGGGATTCCAAGAGACCCAGTACTTC
.,15,TRBV2,TRBJ1-5,.,CASSGFSAANQPQHF,TGTGCCAGCAGTGGGTTCTCTGCCGCTAATCAGCCCCAGCATTTT
.,14,TRBV19,TRBJ1-2,TRBD1,CASSILGQGNGYTF,TGTGCCAGTAGTATTCTGGGACAGGGGAATGGCTACACCTTC
.,16,TRBV6-1,TRBJ1-3,.,CASSERTPYRGNTIYF,TGTGCCAGCAGTGAAAGGACGCCATATCGGGGAAACACCATATATTTT
.,14,TRBV6-5,TRBJ1-4,.,CASGEQGFSEKLFF,TGTGCCAGCGGAGAACAGGGTTTCAGTGAAAAACTGTTTTTT
.,15,TRBV3-1/TRBV3-2,TRBJ1-5,.,CASSPPCRGDQPQHF,TGTGCCAGCAGCCCCCCATGCCGGGGAGATCAGCCCCAGCATTTT
.,17,TRBV4-3,TRBJ2-1,TRBD2,CASSQDLGGGPYNEQFF,TGCGCCAGCAGCCAAGACCTCGGGGGGGGCCCCTACAATGAGCAGTTCTTC
.,17,TRBV7-9,TRBJ2-5,.,CASSLMVPDRVKETQYF,TGTGCCAGCAGCTTAATGGTTCCGGACAGAGTTAAAGAGACCCAGTACTTC
.,16,TRBV10-3,TRBJ1-6,.,CAIRQMVGQNNSPLHF,TGTGCCATCAGACAAATGGTAGGACAGAATAATTCACCCCTCCACTTT
.,16,TRBV4-1,TRBJ1-3,.,CASSQGGTQVGNTIYF,TGCGCCAGCAGCCAAGGCGGGACTCAGGTTGGAAACACCATATATTTT
.,15,TRBV5-1,TRBJ1-2,.,CASSLGRGRGYGYTF,TGCGCCAGCAGCTTAGGCAGGGGCCGAGGCTATGGCTACACCTTC
.,14,TRBV3-1/TRBV3-2,TRBJ1-6,.,CASSPEIYNSPLHF,TGTGCCAGCAGCCCCGAGATCTATAATTCACCCCTCCACTTT
.,14,TRBV6-2/TRBV6-3,TRBJ1-1,.,CASSYSGGGTEAFF,TGTGCCAGCAGTTACTCCGGTGGAGGCACTGAAGCTTTCTTT
few,16,TRBV15,TRBJ1-2,TRBD1,CATSRDRGTGIYGYTF,TGTGCCACCAGCAGAGATAGGGGGACAGGGATCTATGGCTACACCTTC
few,13,TRBV7-3,TRBJ2-1,.,CASSLEAYNEQFF,TGTGCCAGCAGCTTAGAAGCTTACAATGAGCAGTTCTTC
.,14,TRBV25-1,TRBJ2-1,.,CASSETESYNEQFF,TGTGCCAGCAGTGAGACAGAGAGTTACAATGAGCAGTTCTTC
.,14,TRBV11-2,TRBJ2-1,.,CASSLTDTHNEQFF,TGTGCCAGCAGCTTAACGGACACCCACAATGAGCAGTTCTTC
.,14,TRBV7-2,TRBJ1-5,TRBD1,CASGGQGEGQPQHF,TGTGCCAGCGGGGGGCAGGGGGAGGGGCAGCCCCAGCATTTT
.,14,TRBV6-2/TRBV6-3,TRBJ2-1,TRBD2,CASSLSGGPSVTFF,TGTGCCAGCAGTCTTAGCGGGGGGCCATCGGTTACGTTCTTC